Presented here are 16 T cell receptor beta chains from one specimen sequenced in a study of spatial heterogeneity in lung cancer. Time point denoted: sample taken at primary tumor resection. Frozen PBMC, nontumor lung or tumor provided whole RNA, which was sequenced unsorted. TCRdb used MiXCR to reprocess the 5' RACE reads, holding one entry per CDR3 protein. Here the sample spans some 50,000 distinct CDR3 sequences, about 10% being singletons. The sequences come from PBMCs, collected at surgery. The receptors stem from a female donor with early-stage non-small cell lung cancer.

The chain couples TRBV6-1 to TRBJ1-5; D not resolved. The length of the CDR3 is 12 residues. Germline CDR1 is MNHNS and CDR2 is SASEGT. Trimming took off 11 bases at V and 1 base at J, with 9 bases between the two ends. CDR3 sequence reads: CACARSNQPQHF. As DNA, the CDR3 is TGTGCCTGCGCCCGGAGCAATCAGCCCCAGCATTTT.

This clonotype was picked up a small number of times. The chain recombines TRBV21-1 with TRBJ1-5; the table's TRBD1 call for D was not verified on the DNA. TRBV21-1 is designated a pseudogene. This CDR3 comprises 19 residues. CDR3 DNA: TGTGCCAGCAGCAAATTAACCCCTGGGGTTGGGTATAGCAATCAGCCCCAGCATTTT. This codes for CASSKLTPGVGYSNQPQHF.

This clonotype occurred a few times. This rearrangement joins TRBV2 to TRBJ1-1; D not certain. This CDR3 region has 14 residues. The germline gives CDR1 SNHLY, CDR2 FYNNEI. Trimming shortened V by 4 bases and J by 1 base, and 10 bases separated the two germline ends. The CDR3 loop is CASSGVVSNTEAFF. Written as DNA, the CDR3 is TGTGCCAGCAGTGGAGTCGTATCGAACACTGAAGCTTTCTTT.

This clonotype came up many times. This sequence joins TRBV28 and TRBJ1-1; 8 bases match TRBD1. V lost 6 bases and J lost 4; bases outside the gene matches: 7. The V gene's germline CDR1 is MDHEN and CDR2 SYDVKM. This CDR3 contains 14 residues. For the CDR3, the DNA is TGTGCCAGCAGCCACAGGGGGAGCGCCACTGAAGCTTTCTTT. This codes for CASSHRGSATEAFF.

This clonotype was seen only a few times. V is TRBV5-4 and J is TRBJ1-4, with a possible D match to TRBD1 (6 bases). Germline V gene data show CDR1 as SGHNT and CDR2 as YYREEE (reference sequence). The V end lost 0 bases, the J end lost 2 bases, and 14 bases lay between the germline ends. The CDR3 sequence is 17 residues long. The CDR3 bases are TGTGCCAGCAGCTTGGGGACCACGAGGGGGACTAATGAAAAACTGTTTTTT. Protein sequence: CASSLGTTRGTNEKLFF.

V and J are TRBV7-2 and TRBJ2-1; D gene uncertain. The CDR3 runs 12 residues. V lost 4 bases and J 9 bases, leaving 10 bases between the germline ends. Per germline, CDR1 SGHTA and CDR2 FQGNSA. The CDR3 loop reads CASSSPPGEQFF. The CDR3 nucleotides are TGTGCCAGCAGCTCCCCACCGGGTGAGCAGTTCTTC. Supplemented by reference TRBV7-2 and TRBJ2-1, the full variable domain reads GAGVSQSPSNKVTEKGKDVELRCDPISGHTALYWYRQSLGQGLEFLIYFQGNSAPDKSGLPSDRFSAERTGGSVSTLTIQRTQQEDSAVYLCASSSPPGEQFFGPGTRLTVL.

The chain combines TRBV6-6 with TRBJ1-6; 7 bases fit TRBD1. CDR1 and CDR2 (germline): MNHNY, SVGAGI (reference sequence). V gave up 2 bases and J gave up 9 bases; unmatched junction bases: 10. The CDR3 is made up of 16 amino acids. Here the CDR3 DNA reads TGTGCCAGCAGTTACCCCCGGGACAGCGAGCCTTCACCCCTCCACTTT. This encodes CASSYPRDSEPSPLHF.

This clonotype was seen repeatedly, ten times or more. The rearrangement uses TRBV20-1 and TRBJ1-1; the match to TRBD1 covers 8 bases. This CDR3 has 13 residues. Germline values: CDR1 DFQATT, CDR2 SNEGSKA (reference sequence). V dropped 2 bases and J dropped 4; count of bases not matched to a gene: 3. For the CDR3, the DNA is TGCAGTGCTAGACGCGGACAGGGCACTGAAGCTTTCTTT. It is translated as CSARRGQGTEAFF.

This clonotype was observed many times. This sequence joins TRBV7-2 and TRBJ1-6; 7 bases line up with TRBD1. V was clipped by 5 bases and J by 0 bases; unmatched bases: 10. There are 18 residues in the CDR3. Germline lookup yields CDR1 SGHTA and CDR2 FQGNSA. The CDR3, as DNA: TGTGCCAGCAGCCCGAACAGGGGTGGAAGCTCCTATAATTCACCCCTCCACTTT. It specifies CASSPNRGGSSYNSPLHF. The variable domain in full, completed from reference TRBV7-2 and TRBJ1-6, reads GAGVSQSPSNKVTEKGKDVELRCDPISGHTALYWYRQSLGQGLEFLIYFQGNSAPDKSGLPSDRFSAERTGGSVSTLTIQRTQQEDSAVYLCASSPNRGGSSYNSPLHFGNGTRLTVT.

The chain uses TRBV5-4 and TRBJ1-1; the match to TRBD1 covers 8 bases. Germline CDR1 and CDR2: SGHNT and YYREEE (reference sequence). This CDR3 region has 18 residues. Losses at the gene ends were 4 bases for V and 4 bases for J; bases not matched to a gene: 18. CDR3 DNA: TGTGCCAGCAGCCTGAAAGACAGGGGAACGGCTAAGAGCACTGAAGCTTTCTTT. Its translation: CASSLKDRGTAKSTEAFF.

This clonotype was seen many times. The chain couples TRBV9 to TRBJ2-1; no firm D call. Between the trimmed V and J ends, which lost 0 bases and 8 bases, there was a span of 6 bases. The CDR3 runs to 12 residues. Per germline, CDR1 SGDLS and CDR2 YYNGEE. CDR3 sequence: CASSVGGYEQFF. The CDR3 nucleotides read TGTGCCAGCAGCGTAGGTGGGTATGAGCAGTTCTTC. The full variable domain, with the rest looked up from reference TRBV9 and TRBJ2-1, is DSGVTQTPKHLITATGQRVTLRCSPRSGDLSVYWYQQSLDQGLQFLIQYYNGEERAKGNILERFSAQQFPDLHSELNLSSLELGDSALYFCASSVGGYEQFFGPGTRLTVL.

This chain uses TRBV12-3 or TRBV12-4 with TRBJ1-2; no definite D call. The V gene lost 3 bases and the J gene lost 5 bases, with 10 bases spanning the gap. This CDR3 has 13 residues. The CDR3 coding sequence is TGTGCCAGCAGTTTCTCCAGGAATTATGGCTACACCTTC. It yields the protein CASSFSRNYGYTF.

The chain links TRBV18 to TRBJ1-1; a weak D match, TRBD1 (6 bases). Germline CDR1 KGHSH, CDR2 LQKENI. V lost 4 bases and J 0 bases, leaving 12 bases between the germline ends. This CDR3 contains 15 residues. Written as DNA, the CDR3 is TGTGCCAGCTCACGAGGACAGATACTGAACACTGAAGCTTTCTTT. Protein sequence: CASSRGQILNTEAFF.

V and J are TRBV6-2 or TRBV6-3 and TRBJ1-1, with 7 positions matching TRBD1. In germline, CDR1 is MNHEY, CDR2 SVGEGT. V was clipped by 5 bases and J by 4 bases; unmatched bases: 7. This CDR3 spans 14 amino acids. The CDR3 here is CASSRLQGGTEAFF. CDR3 coding DNA: TGTGCCAGCAGTAGACTCCAGGGGGGCACTGAAGCTTTCTTT.

The V call is TRBV2, the J call TRBJ1-2; D ambiguous. Germline CDR1 is SNHLY and CDR2 is FYNNEI. This CDR3 spans 13 amino acids. Trimming took 3 bases from V and 3 from J, leaving 8 bases between them. CDR3 in amino acids: CASSEGSYYGYTF. The CDR3 DNA follows: TGTGCCAGCAGTGAGGGAAGCTACTATGGCTACACCTTC.

This chain links TRBV3-1 with TRBJ2-1; 9 positions agree with TRBD1. Germline CDR1 is LGHDT and CDR2 is YNNKEL (reference sequence). With 6 bases clipped from V and 16 bases from J, the junction kept 13 bases outside the gene matches. The CDR3 loop spans 13 amino acids. CDR3 residues: CASSPTSGTGLFF. The DNA for the CDR3 is TGTGCCAGCAGTCCTACCTCCGGGACAGGGCTATTCTTC.